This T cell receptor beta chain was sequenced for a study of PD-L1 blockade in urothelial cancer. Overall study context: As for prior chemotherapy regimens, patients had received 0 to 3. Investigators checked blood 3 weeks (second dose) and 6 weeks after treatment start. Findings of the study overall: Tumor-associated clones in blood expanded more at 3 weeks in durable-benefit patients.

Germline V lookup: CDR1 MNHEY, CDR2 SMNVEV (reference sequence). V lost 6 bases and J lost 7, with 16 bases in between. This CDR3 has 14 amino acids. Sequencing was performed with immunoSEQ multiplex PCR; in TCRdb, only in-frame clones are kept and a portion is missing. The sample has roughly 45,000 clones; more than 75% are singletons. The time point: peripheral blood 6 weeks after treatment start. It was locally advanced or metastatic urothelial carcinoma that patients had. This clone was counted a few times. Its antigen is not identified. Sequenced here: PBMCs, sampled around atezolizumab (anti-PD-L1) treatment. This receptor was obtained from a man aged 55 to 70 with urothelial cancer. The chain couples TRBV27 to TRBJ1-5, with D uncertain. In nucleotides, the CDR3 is TGTGCCAGCAGCTCCCCCGGGGAGGGACAGCCCCAGCATTTT. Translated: CASSSPGEGQPQHF.